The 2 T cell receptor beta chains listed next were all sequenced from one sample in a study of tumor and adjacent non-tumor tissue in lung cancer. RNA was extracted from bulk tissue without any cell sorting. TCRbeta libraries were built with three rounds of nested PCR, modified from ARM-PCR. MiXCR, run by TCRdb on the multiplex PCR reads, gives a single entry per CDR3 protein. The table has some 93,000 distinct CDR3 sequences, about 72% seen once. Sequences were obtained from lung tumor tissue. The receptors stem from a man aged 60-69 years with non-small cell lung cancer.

The CDR3 region is CASSQETRRDQPQHF. CDR3 bases: TGTGCCAGCAGCCAAGAAACACGACGGGATCAGCCCCAGCATTTT. The rearrangement uses TRBV4-2 and TRBJ1-5; no reliable D call. Germline CDR1 and CDR2: LGHNA and YNFKEQ. The CDR3 has 15 amino acids. V lost 0 bases, J lost 5 bases, and 11 bases lay in between.

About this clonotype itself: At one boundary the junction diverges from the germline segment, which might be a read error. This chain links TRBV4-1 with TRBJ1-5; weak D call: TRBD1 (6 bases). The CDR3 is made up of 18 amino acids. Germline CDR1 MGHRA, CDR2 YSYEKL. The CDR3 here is CASSQAQGRSNSNQPQHF. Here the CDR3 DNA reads TGCGCCAGTAGCCAAGCACAGGGTCGATCTAATAGCAATCAGCCCCAGCATTTT.